This T cell receptor (beta chain) was documented in a study of shared clonotypes between healthy human individuals. Across the study: Every donor yielded three CD4 naive, three CD4 memory, two CD8 naive and one CD8 memory plate.

CD8 cells classed as naive were CD45RO-negative and positively selected for CCR7, excluding terminally differentiated effector memory CD45RA+ cells. Trimming removed 4 bases from V and 3 bases from J, with 15 bases in between. The CDR3 has 15 residues. CDR1 and CDR2 (germline): LGHNA, YNFKEQ. Data came from immunoSEQ multiplex PCR; TCRdb stores just in-frame clones and leaves some out. Among around 2,100,000 clones, roughly 94% were seen once, and the ten largest hold approximately 1.2%. The chain links TRBV4-2 to TRBJ1-2; D is perhaps TRBD1 (6 bases). The sample comprised naive CD8+ T cells sorted from blood. The TCR was taken from a man aged 18 to 30 in good health. CDR3 nucleotides: TGTGCCAGCAGCCCTCGTTGGGGGGCGGACTATGGCTACACCTTC. Protein product: CASSPRWGADYGYTF.